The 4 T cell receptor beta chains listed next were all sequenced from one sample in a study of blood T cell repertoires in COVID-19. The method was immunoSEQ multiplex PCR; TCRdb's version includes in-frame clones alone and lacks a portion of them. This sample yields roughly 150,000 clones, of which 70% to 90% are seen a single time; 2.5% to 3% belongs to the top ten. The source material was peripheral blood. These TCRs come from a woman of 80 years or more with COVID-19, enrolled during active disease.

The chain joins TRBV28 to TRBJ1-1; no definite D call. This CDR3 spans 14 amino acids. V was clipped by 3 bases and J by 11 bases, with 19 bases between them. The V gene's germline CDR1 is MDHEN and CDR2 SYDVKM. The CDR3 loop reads CASSFPANPVGAFF. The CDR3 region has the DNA TGTGCCAGCAGTTTCCCGGCCAACCCCGTGGGCGCTTTCTTT.

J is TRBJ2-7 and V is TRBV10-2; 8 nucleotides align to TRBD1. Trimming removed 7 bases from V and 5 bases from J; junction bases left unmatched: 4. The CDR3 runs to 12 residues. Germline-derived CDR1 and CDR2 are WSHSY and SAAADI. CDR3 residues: CASIRGLHEQYF. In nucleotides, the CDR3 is TGCGCCAGCATCAGGGGGCTACACGAGCAGTACTTC.

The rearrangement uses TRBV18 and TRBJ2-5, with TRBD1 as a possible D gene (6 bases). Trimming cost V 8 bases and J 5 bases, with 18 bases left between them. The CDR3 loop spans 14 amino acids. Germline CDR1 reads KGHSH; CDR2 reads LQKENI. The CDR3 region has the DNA TGTGCCAGCCAAGGGGGTGGCCCGGAGGAGACCCAGTACTTC. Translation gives CASQGGGPEETQYF.

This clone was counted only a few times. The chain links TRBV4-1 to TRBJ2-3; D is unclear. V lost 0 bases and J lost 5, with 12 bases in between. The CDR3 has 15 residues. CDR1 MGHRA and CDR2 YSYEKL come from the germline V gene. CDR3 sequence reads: CASSQENLRQDTQYF. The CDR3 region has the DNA TGCGCCAGCAGCCAAGAAAACTTGCGGCAAGATACGCAGTATTTT.